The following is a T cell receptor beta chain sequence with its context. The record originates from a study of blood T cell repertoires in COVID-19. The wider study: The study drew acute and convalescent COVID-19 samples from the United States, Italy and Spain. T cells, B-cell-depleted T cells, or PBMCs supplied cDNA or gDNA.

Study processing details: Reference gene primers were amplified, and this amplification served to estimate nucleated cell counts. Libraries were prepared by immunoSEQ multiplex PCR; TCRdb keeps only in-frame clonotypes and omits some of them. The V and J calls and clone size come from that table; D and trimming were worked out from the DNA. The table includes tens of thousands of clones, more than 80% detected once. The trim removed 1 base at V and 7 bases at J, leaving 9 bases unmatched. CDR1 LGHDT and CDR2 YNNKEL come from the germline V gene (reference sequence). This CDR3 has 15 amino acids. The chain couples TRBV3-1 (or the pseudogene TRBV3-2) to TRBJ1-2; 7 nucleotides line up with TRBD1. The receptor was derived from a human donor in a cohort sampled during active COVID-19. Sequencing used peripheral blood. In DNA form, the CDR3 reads TGTGCCAGCAGCCAAGTTCTACGCGACAGGGTTGGCTACACCTTC. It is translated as CASSQVLRDRVGYTF.